These 8 T cell receptor beta chains originate from one sample sequenced in a study of blood T cell repertoires in COVID-19. Using immunoSEQ multiplex PCR, the repertoire was profiled, and TCRdb retains in-frame clones only, with some absent. Among 300,000 to 400,000 clones listed, roughly 90% were seen once. Sequenced sample: PBMCs or T cells enriched from blood (not recorded which). The source of these receptors is a woman between 25 and 40 years old with acute COVID-19.

This rearrangement joins TRBV7-9 to TRBJ2-2, with unresolved D. This CDR3 spans 16 amino acids. Germline CDR1 SEHNR, CDR2 FQNEAQ (reference sequence). Between the trimmed V and J ends, which lost 1 base and 5 bases, there was a span of 14 bases. The chain's CDR3 is CASSLVRMTWTGELFF. The CDR3, as DNA: TGTGCCAGCAGCTTAGTGAGGATGACTTGGACCGGGGAGCTGTTTTTT.

This CDR3 is CASKPGVAKNIQYF. CDR3 nucleotide sequence: TGTGCCAGCAAACCGGGGGTAGCCAAAAACATTCAGTACTTC. The chain employs TRBV2 and TRBJ2-4, with D possibly being TRBD2 (6 bases). V was trimmed by 7 bases and J by 0 bases, leaving 10 bases between them. The germline CDR1 and CDR2 sequences are SNHLY and FYNNEI. This CDR3 region has 14 residues.

The chain employs TRBV15 and TRBJ1-2; TRBD1 agrees at 7 bases. Losses at the gene ends were 0 bases for V and 9 bases for J; bases not matched to a gene: 13. The CDR3 has 16 amino acids. Germline V lookup: CDR1 LNHNV, CDR2 YYDKDF (reference sequence). The CDR3: CATSRDRGRGLPSYTF. The DNA for the CDR3 is TGTGCCACCAGCAGAGATCGCGGCAGGGGGTTACCAAGCTACACCTTC.

This chain connects TRBV5-1 to TRBJ1-1, with D possibly TRBD1 on 6 matching bases. This CDR3 contains 13 residues. Trimming cost V 5 bases and J 4 bases, with 12 bases left between them. Germline loops: CDR1 SGHRS, CDR2 YFSETQ. CDR3 sequence (DNA): TGCGCCAGCAGGAGAGAACAGGGCACTGAAGCTTTCTTT. This encodes CASRREQGTEAFF. Based on the CDR3 plus reference TRBV5-1 and TRBJ1-1, the full variable domain is KAGVTQTPRYLIKTRGQQVTLSCSPISGHRSVSWYQQTPGQGLQFLFEYFSETQRNKGNFPGRFSGRQFSNSRSEMNVSTLELGDSALYLCASRREQGTEAFFGQGTRLTVV.

CDR3 loop: CASSFGQGVTEAFF. Here the CDR3 DNA reads TGTGCCAGCAGTTTTGGACAGGGGGTCACTGAAGCTTTCTTT. V usage is TRBV28 and J usage is TRBJ1-1; TRBD1 matches 10 bases. J was trimmed by 4 bases and V by 3 bases; bases with no gene match: 2. The CDR3 is made up of 14 amino acids. Germline lookup yields CDR1 MDHEN and CDR2 SYDVKM.

This chain joins TRBV5-1 and TRBJ2-2; TRBD2 is a possible D gene (5 bases). The germline gives CDR1 SGHRS, CDR2 YFSETQ. The CDR3 loop spans 16 amino acids. V was pared by 4 bases and J by 1 base, with 14 bases between. The CDR3 sequence: CASSPDLAQNTGELFF. The CDR3 DNA follows: TGCGCCAGCAGCCCGGACTTGGCCCAGAACACCGGGGAGCTGTTTTTT. Together with reference TRBV5-1 and TRBJ2-2, the CDR3 gives the full variable domain: KAGVTQTPRYLIKTRGQQVTLSCSPISGHRSVSWYQQTPGQGLQFLFEYFSETQRNKGNFPGRFSGRQFSNSRSEMNVSTLELGDSALYLCASSPDLAQNTGELFFGEGSRLTVL.

CDR3 nucleotides: TGTGCCAGCAGCGTACTAGCGGGGAGGTACAATGAGCAGTTCTTC. It codes for CASSVLAGRYNEQFF. The J gene is TRBJ2-1, the V gene TRBV9; 9 bases agree with TRBD2. CDR3 size: 15 residues. Germline trimming cut 1 base from V and 4 bases from J; bases unmatched to any gene: 3. The V gene's germline CDR1 is SGDLS and CDR2 YYNGEE.

V gene TRBV7-2 combines with J gene TRBJ1-2, with D tentatively TRBD1 (5 bases). Germline V gene data show CDR1 as SGHTA and CDR2 as FQGNSA. The CDR3 has 17 residues. V lost 10 bases, J lost 2 bases, and 26 bases lay in between. The CDR3 here is CATSLVGTTTRNYGYTF. CDR3 nucleotide sequence: TGTGCCACCTCACTAGTAGGGACTACAACTAGAAACTATGGCTACACCTTC.